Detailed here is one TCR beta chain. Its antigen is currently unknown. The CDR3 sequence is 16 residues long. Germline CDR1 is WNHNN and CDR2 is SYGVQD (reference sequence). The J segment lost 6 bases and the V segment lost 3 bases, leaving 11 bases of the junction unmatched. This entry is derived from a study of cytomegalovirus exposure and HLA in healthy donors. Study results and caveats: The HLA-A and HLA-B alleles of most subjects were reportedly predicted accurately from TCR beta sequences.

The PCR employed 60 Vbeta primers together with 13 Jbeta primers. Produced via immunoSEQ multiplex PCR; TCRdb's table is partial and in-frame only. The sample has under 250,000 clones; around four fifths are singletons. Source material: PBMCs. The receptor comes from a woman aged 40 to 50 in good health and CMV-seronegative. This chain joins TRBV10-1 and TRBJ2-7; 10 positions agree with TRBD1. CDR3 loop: CASSDPWDRGRIEQYF. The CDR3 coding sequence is TGCGCCAGCAGTGACCCTTGGGACAGGGGACGAATCGAGCAGTACTTC.